Listed here is a single T cell receptor beta chain. The data were taken from a study of shared clonotypes between healthy human individuals. The wider study: Each donor's CD4 naive and CD4 memory cells filled three plates apiece, CD8 naive two, and CD8 memory one.

Nashville, Tennessee was home to all donors, who were Caucasian adults. Methods used by the authors: With immunoSEQ giving junction-only sequences and no quality scores, filtering differed. Assay: immunoSEQ multiplex PCR; the TCRdb copy retains only in-frame clones and omits some. V and J calls and clone size are given by that table; D and trimming were obtained from the DNA. The top ten hold around 0.15% of the sample, which has about 2.4 million clones, around nine tenths seen once. Trimming left V 1 base short and J 6 bases short, with 6 bases between. This CDR3 has 13 residues. Germline V gene lookup returns CDR1 MGHDK and CDR2 SYGVNS.

The clonotype was recovered from a man between 18 and 29 years old in good health. The sequenced sample was naive CD4+ T cells sorted from blood. Subset specified: CD45RA+ positively selected. This chain connects TRBV25-1 to TRBJ1-4; D gene ambiguous. The CDR3 nucleotides are TGTGCCAGCAGTGAATGGCCGGATGAAAAACTGTTTTTT. It specifies CASSEWPDEKLFF.